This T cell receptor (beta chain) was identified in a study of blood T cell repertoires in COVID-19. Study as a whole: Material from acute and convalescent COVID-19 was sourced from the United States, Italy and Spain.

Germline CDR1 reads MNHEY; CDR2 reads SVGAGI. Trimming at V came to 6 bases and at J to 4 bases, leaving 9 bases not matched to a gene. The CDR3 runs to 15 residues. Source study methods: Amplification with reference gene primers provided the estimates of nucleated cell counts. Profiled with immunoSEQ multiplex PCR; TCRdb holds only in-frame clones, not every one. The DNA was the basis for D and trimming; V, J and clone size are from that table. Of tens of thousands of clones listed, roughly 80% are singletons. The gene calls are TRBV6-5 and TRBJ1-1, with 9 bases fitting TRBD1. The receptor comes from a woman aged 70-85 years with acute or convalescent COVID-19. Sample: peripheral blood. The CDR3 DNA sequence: TGTGCCAGCAGGGCCGGGACAGGGTACGGCACTGAAGCTTTCTTT. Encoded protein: CASRAGTGYGTEAFF.